Listed below are T cell receptor beta chains from one sample, sequenced in a study of early T cells in non-severe SARS-CoV-2 infection. Each CDR3 protein is one row after TCRdb ran MiXCR on the 5' RACE reads. Of roughly 56,000 distinct CDR3 sequences listed, approximately 8% are singletons. Sequenced material: whole blood. All receptors come from an adult who was a healthcare worker with PCR-confirmed SARS-CoV-2 infection or an uninfected control (not recorded which). The CDR3 runs from the conserved cysteine through the conserved F or W. D genes are given only for firm matches. Only part of the rows carry a size: once, few, many, or a class if the clone is expanded.

CDR3 DNA	CDR3 protein	D gene	V gene	J gene	clone size
TGTGCCATCAGTGAGTCCAAAGGCCAGGAAGGACACATTTTT	CAISESKGQEGHIF	-	TRBV10-3	TRBJ1-4	few
TGTGCCAGCAGCCAAAGTTTGTGGGTGGATGAGCAGTTCTTC	CASSQSLWVDEQFF	-	TRBV14	TRBJ2-1	-
TGTGCCAGCAGTCCCATCGGGGAGCTGTTTTTT	CASSPIGELFF	-	TRBV6-6	TRBJ2-2	many
TGTGCCACGGGACTGGGACTAGCCCAAGAGACCCAGTACTTC	CATGLGLAQETQYF	TRBD2	TRBV15	TRBJ2-5	few
TGTGCCAGCAGTCCGGACGGTGCCTATGGCTACACCTTC	CASSPDGAYGYTF	-	TRBV14	TRBJ1-2	many
TGTGCCAGCAGCCAAGATCTAGCGGGCCGCTACGAGCAGTACTTC	CASSQDLAGRYEQYF	TRBD2	TRBV3-1	TRBJ2-7	many
TGTGCCAGCAGGCTAGATCCTAGCACAGATACGCAGTATTTT	CASRLDPSTDTQYF	-	TRBV12-3/TRBV12-4	TRBJ2-3	-
TGCAGTGCTGCCCGGGACAGGTCCTACAATGAGCAGTTCTTC	CSAARDRSYNEQFF	TRBD1	TRBV20-1	TRBJ2-1	many
TGTGCCAGCAGCCGAGGCCTATGGGGGAGCAATCAGCCCCAGCATTTT	CASSRGLWGSNQPQHF	-	TRBV4-2	TRBJ1-5	few
TGCGCCAGCAGCTTCCGGGACAGATACAATGAGCAGTTCTTC	CASSFRDRYNEQFF	TRBD1	TRBV4-1	TRBJ2-1	few
TGCGCCAGCAGCTCCGGGACAGGGGTTTACGGCTACACCTTC	CASSSGTGVYGYTF	TRBD1	TRBV5-1	TRBJ1-2	many
TGTGCCAGCAGTGCTCGGACAGGGGGCATCTACAATGAGCAGTTCTTC	CASSARTGGIYNEQFF	TRBD1	TRBV25-1	TRBJ2-1	few
TGTGCCAGCACAGAGCGGGGAGGTTCCTACGAGCAGTACTTC	CASTERGGSYEQYF	TRBD2	TRBV27	TRBJ2-7	many
TGTGCCAGCTCACGACTAGCAGCTAGCACAGATACGCAGTATTTT	CASSRLAASTDTQYF	TRBD2	TRBV18	TRBJ2-3	few
TGTGCCAGCAGCTTACGGACAGGGGCGGTCCACGAGCAGTACTTC	CASSLRTGAVHEQYF	-	TRBV21-1	TRBJ2-7	few
TGCAGTGCTAAGGGCGTCTCCTACAATGAGCAGTTCTTC	CSAKGVSYNEQFF	-	TRBV20-1	TRBJ2-1	many
TGTGCCAGCAGCTTGGGGACAGTCTACGAGCAGTACTTC	CASSLGTVYEQYF	-	TRBV5-6	TRBJ2-7	many
TGTGCCAGCAGCTTAGCACAGGAAATTGAAGCTTTCTTT	CASSLAQEIEAFF	-	TRBV7-8	TRBJ1-1	-
TGCAGTGCGAGGCCCAGACTAGCGGGAGGGCGTTCTGAGACCCAGTACTTC	CSARPRLAGGRSETQYF	TRBD2	TRBV20-1	TRBJ2-5	many
TGTGCCAGCAGCTTACTAGCGGGAGGAGCCATCACCACAGATACGCAGTATTTT	CASSLLAGGAITTDTQYF	TRBD2	TRBV7-3	TRBJ2-3	many
TGTGCCAGCAGCCGACGACAGGGCCGAGGCGGGTCGGGGGAGCAGTACTTC	CASSRRQGRGGSGEQYF	TRBD1	TRBV7-8	TRBJ2-7	-
TGTGCCAGCAGCCCAAGAAGAACAGGGGTCACATACGAGCAGTACTTC	CASSPRRTGVTYEQYF	TRBD1	TRBV13	TRBJ2-7	many
TGCAGTGCTAGGGGGACCTATGGCTACACCTTC	CSARGTYGYTF	-	TRBV20-1	TRBJ1-2	-
TGTGCCAGCAGCCCGGACAGGACAAATGAAAAACTGTTTTTT	CASSPDRTNEKLFF	TRBD1	TRBV7-2	TRBJ1-4	many
TGTGCCAGCAGCTTAGCCGGGGCGGGCGAGCAGTACTTC	CASSLAGAGEQYF	-	TRBV11-3	TRBJ2-7	-
TGTGCCAGCTCTAGGGGGGATACTGGGGCCAACGTCCTGACTTTC	CASSRGDTGANVLTF	-	TRBV9	TRBJ2-6	many
TGTGCCAGCAGCTTAGAGGGACTAGCGGGAGCTTACAATGAGCAGTTCTTC	CASSLEGLAGAYNEQFF	TRBD2	TRBV11-2	TRBJ2-1	few
TGTGCCAGCAAGGTTGATTTCGTCGTGGAGACCCAGTACTTC	CASKVDFVVETQYF	-	TRBV2	TRBJ2-5	-
TGTGCCAGCAGCTTAGCGGAGGAGGGGGTCGAGTGGGAGTACTTC	CASSLAEEGVEWEYF	-	TRBV7-2	TRBJ2-7	few
TGTGCCAGCAGCGTAGACTACAATGAGCAGTTCTTC	CASSVDYNEQFF	-	TRBV9	TRBJ2-1	-
TGCGCCAGCAGCGATTTAGCGGCCGGGGAGCTGTTTTTT	CASSDLAAGELFF	-	TRBV5-1	TRBJ2-2	-
TGCGCCAGCAGCCAAGAGGGGCTAAATGAGCAGTTCTTC	CASSQEGLNEQFF	-	TRBV4-1	TRBJ2-1	-
TGTGCCAGTAGTGCATTCCAGGGGGCGACTAATGAAAAACTGTTTTTT	CASSAFQGATNEKLFF	TRBD1	TRBV19	TRBJ1-4	many
TGCGCCAGCAGCCCAGGGGGGACGGATCATCAGCCCCAGCATTTT	CASSPGGTDHQPQHF	TRBD1	TRBV5-1	TRBJ1-5	many
TGCAGTGCTAGCGCCGGGACAGGGGGATATGAGCAGTTCTTC	CSASAGTGGYEQFF	TRBD1	TRBV20-1	TRBJ2-1	many
TGTGCCAGCAGCTTAGGGCGGGGGATTAAGCTCTATGGCTACACCTTC	CASSLGRGIKLYGYTF	-	TRBV7-9	TRBJ1-2	many
TGCAGTGCTAGAGTACCAAGCGGGAGATCGGATACGCAGTATTTT	CSARVPSGRSDTQYF	TRBD2	TRBV20-1	TRBJ2-3	many
TGTGCCAGCAGCCCCGCCCACAGCACAGATACGCAGTATTTT	CASSPAHSTDTQYF	-	TRBV7-9	TRBJ2-3	few
TGCGCCAGCAGTCACCCAACTAGCGCCTCCTACGAGCAGTACTTC	CASSHPTSASYEQYF	TRBD2	TRBV23-1	TRBJ2-7	-